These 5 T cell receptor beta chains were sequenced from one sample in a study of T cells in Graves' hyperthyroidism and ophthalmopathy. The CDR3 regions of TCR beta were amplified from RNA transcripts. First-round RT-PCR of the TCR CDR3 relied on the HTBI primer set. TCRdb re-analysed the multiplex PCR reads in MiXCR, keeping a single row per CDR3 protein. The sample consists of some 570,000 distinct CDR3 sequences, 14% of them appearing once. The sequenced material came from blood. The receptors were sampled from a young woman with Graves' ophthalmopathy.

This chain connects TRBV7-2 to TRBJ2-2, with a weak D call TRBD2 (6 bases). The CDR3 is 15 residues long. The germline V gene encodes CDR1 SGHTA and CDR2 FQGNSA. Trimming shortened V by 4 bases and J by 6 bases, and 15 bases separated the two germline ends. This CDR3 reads CASSSGLVMAGELFF. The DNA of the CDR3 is TGTGCCAGCAGCTCGGGACTTGTCATGGCCGGGGAGCTGTTTTTT.

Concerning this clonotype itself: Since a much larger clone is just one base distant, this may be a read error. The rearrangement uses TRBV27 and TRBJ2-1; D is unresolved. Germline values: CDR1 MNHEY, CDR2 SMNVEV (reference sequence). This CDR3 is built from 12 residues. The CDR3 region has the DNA TGTGCCCGCAGTCCTCACTGGAATGAGCAGTTCTTC. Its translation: CARSPHWNEQFF.

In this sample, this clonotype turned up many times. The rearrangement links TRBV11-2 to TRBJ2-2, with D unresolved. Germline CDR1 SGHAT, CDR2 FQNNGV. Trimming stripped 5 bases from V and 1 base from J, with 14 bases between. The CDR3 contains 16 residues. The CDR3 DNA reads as TGTGCCAGCAGCCTTGGGTCCTCACTGAACACCGGGGAGCTGTTTTTT. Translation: CASSLGSSLNTGELFF.

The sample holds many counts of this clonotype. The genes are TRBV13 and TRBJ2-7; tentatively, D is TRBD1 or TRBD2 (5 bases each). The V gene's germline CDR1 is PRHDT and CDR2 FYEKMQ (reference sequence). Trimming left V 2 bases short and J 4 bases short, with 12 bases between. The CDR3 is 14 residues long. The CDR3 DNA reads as TGTGCCAGCAGCTTATCGGGGCAGGGTTACGAGCAGTACTTC. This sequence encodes CASSLSGQGYEQYF.

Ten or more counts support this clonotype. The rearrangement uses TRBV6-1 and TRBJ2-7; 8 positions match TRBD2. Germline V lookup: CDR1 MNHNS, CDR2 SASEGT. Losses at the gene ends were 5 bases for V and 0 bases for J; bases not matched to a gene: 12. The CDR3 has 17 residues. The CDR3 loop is CASSYSSAGADSYEQYF. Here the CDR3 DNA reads TGTGCCAGCAGTTATTCCTCAGCGGGAGCCGACTCCTACGAGCAGTACTTC.